Sequencing of this T cell receptor (beta chain) was carried out in a study of PD-1 blockade in classical Hodgkin lymphoma. TCRdb's copy holds only in-frame clones and misses some; the assay was immunoSEQ multiplex PCR. This sample has about 36,000 clones, with roughly two thirds found just once. CDR1 is SGHNT and CDR2 is YYREEE in the germline V gene (reference sequence). Trimming pared 4 bases from V and 3 bases from J, leaving 16 bases between. The length of the CDR3 is 16 residues. All the patients suffered relapse after autologous stem cell transplantation, and brentuximab vedotin exposure differed.

The sequence was obtained from a human donor with classical Hodgkin lymphoma. The genes are TRBV5-4 and TRBJ2-2; tentative D call: TRBD2 (6 bases). The sequencing used peripheral blood mononuclear cells (PBMCs), collected before the second cycle of nivolumab. The CDR3, as DNA: TGTGCCAGCAGCCTGGCGGGAACAGCATACACCGGGGAGCTGTTTTTT. Amino acids: CASSLAGTAYTGELFF.